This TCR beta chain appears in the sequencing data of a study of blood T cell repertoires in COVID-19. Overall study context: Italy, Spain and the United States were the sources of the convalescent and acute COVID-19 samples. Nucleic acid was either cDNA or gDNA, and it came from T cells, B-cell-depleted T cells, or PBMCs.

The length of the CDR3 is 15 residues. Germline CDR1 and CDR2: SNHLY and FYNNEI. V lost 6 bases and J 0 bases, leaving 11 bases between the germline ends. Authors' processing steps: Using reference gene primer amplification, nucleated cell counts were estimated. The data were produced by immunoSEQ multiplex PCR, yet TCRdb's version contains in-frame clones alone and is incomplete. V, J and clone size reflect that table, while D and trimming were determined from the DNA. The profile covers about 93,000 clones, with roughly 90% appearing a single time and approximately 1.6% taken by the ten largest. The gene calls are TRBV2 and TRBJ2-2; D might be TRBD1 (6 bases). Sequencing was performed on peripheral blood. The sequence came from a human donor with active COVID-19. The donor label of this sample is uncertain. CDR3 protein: CASRSGTTNTGELFF. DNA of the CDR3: TGTGCCAGCAGATCCGGGACAACGAACACCGGGGAGCTGTTTTTT.